These 32 T cell receptor beta chains share one sample of origin, sequenced in a study of blood T cells in healthy people across ages. A second PCR, run for roughly 7 to 12 cycles, used a sample-barcoded 5' primer plus a J-beta primer mix. TCRdb ran MiXCR on the 5' RACE reads and lists one entry per CDR3 protein. The sample includes 540,000 or so distinct CDR3 sequences, roughly a quarter seen only once; the top ten take around 18%. The specimen was blood. These receptors were obtained from a woman aged 70 to 79 in good health.

V and J are TRBV6-6 and TRBJ1-1; maybe TRBD1 (5 bases). The CDR3 loop spans 15 amino acids. The germline V gene encodes CDR1 MNHNY and CDR2 SVGAGI (reference sequence). The V gene lost 0 bases and the J gene lost 5 bases, with 13 bases spanning the gap. The CDR3 here is CASSYSRQGETEAFF. The CDR3 nucleotides read TGTGCCAGCAGTTACTCCCGGCAGGGAGAGACTGAAGCTTTCTTT.

This clonotype was seen more than once but under ten times. CDR3 sequence: CASSLQEEAAIYF. The CDR3 nucleotides read TGTGCCAGCAGCTTACAGGAGGAAGCTGCCATATATTTT. The rearrangement links TRBV7-2 to TRBJ1-3; D is unresolved. The CDR3 totals 13 residues. V was shortened by 2 bases and J by 11 bases, with 13 bases between the two germline ends. The V gene's germline CDR1 is SGHTA and CDR2 FQGNSA. The whole variable domain, remainder taken from reference TRBV7-2 and TRBJ1-3, is GAGVSQSPSNKVTEKGKDVELRCDPISGHTALYWYRQSLGQGLEFLIYFQGNSAPDKSGLPSDRFSAERTGGSVSTLTIQRTQQEDSAVYLCASSLQEEAAIYFGEGSWLTVV.

The chain uses TRBV12-3 or TRBV12-4 and TRBJ1-2; unclear D gene. V was clipped by 6 bases and J by 4 bases, with 15 bases between them. The CDR3 sequence is 14 residues long. CDR3 region: CASRSARRIYGYTF. The CDR3 DNA reads TGTGCCAGCAGATCCGCGCGGAGAATCTATGGCTACACCTTC.

This sequence joins TRBV11-2 and TRBJ1-1; D ambiguous. Germline-derived CDR1 and CDR2 are SGHAT and FQNNGV. V was clipped by 3 bases and J by 1 base, with 9 bases between them. This CDR3 is built from 14 residues. The CDR3 loop is CASSFGSSNTEAFF. The CDR3 bases are TGTGCCAGCAGCTTCGGCAGCTCGAACACTGAAGCTTTCTTT. The whole variable domain, remainder taken from reference TRBV11-2 and TRBJ1-1, is EAGVAQSPRYKIIEKRQSVAFWCNPISGHATLYWYQQILGQGPKLLIQFQNNGVVDDSQLPKDRFSAERLKGVDSTLKIQPAKLEDSAVYLCASSFGSSNTEAFFGQGTRLTVV.

The chain recombines TRBV7-2 with TRBJ1-2; D remains unclear. The V and J ends lost 4 bases and 2 bases respectively, with 11 bases between them. CDR1 and CDR2 (germline): SGHTA, FQGNSA. The CDR3 is 14 amino acids. In nucleotides, the CDR3 is TGTGCCAGCAGCTCCGGGCCCCTAAACTATGGCTACACCTTC. Its translation: CASSSGPLNYGYTF.

The V gene is TRBV12-3 or TRBV12-4, the J gene TRBJ2-2; D unresolved. V lost 5 bases, J lost 1 base, and 8 bases lay in between. The CDR3 consists of 14 residues. CDR3 bases: TGTGCCAGCAGTAGGCAGGAGAACACCGGGGAGCTGTTTTTT. The encoded protein is CASSRQENTGELFF.

Regarding this clonotype: One end of the junction fails to match germline, which may point to a read error. The rearrangement joins TRBV13 to TRBJ1-3, with D possibly matching TRBD1 (5 bases). This CDR3 spans 14 amino acids. Germline V gene data show CDR1 as PRHDT and CDR2 as FYEKMQ (reference sequence). The CDR3 nucleotides read TGTGCCAGCAGCTCCCAGGGCTCTGGAAACACCGTATATTTT. Translated, it gives CASSSQGSGNTVYF.

Only a few counts were recorded for this clonotype. The V call is TRBV24-1, the J call TRBJ2-1; 10 bases match TRBD2. Per the germline V gene, CDR1 is KGHDR and CDR2 is SFDVKD. The CDR3 totals 16 residues. With V trimmed by 8 bases and J by 6 bases, 12 bases remained unmatched. The CDR3 reads CATTSAGGPLGNEQFF. The CDR3 DNA reads TGTGCCACCACATCAGCGGGGGGGCCGCTGGGCAATGAGCAGTTCTTC.

This chain connects TRBV6-5 to TRBJ1-4, with D unresolved. The CDR3 loop spans 16 amino acids. Germline V gene sequence: CDR1 MNHEY, CDR2 SVGAGI. V lost 4 bases to trimming and J lost 0 bases, with 12 bases between them. The CDR3 spells CASSSAHRTTNEKLFF. The CDR3 DNA reads TGTGCCAGCAGTTCCGCCCACAGAACAACTAATGAAAAACTGTTTTTT.

The genes are TRBV4-3 and TRBJ2-1; no clear D gene. This CDR3 contains 15 residues. Per germline, CDR1 LGHNA and CDR2 YSLEER. Trimming pared 1 base from V and 3 bases from J, leaving 10 bases between. The CDR3 coding sequence is TGCGCCAGCAGCCAAGGGCTAGGAGACTACAATGAGCAGTTCTTC. Translating it yields CASSQGLGDYNEQFF.

This clonotype has more than one count but fewer than ten. This sequence joins TRBV7-2 and TRBJ2-1; 7 positions match TRBD1. The J call may not be correct, given that the DNA end is closer to TRBJ2-5. Germline CDR1 SGHTA, CDR2 FQGNSA. The CDR3 has 16 amino acids. CDR3 in DNA: TGTGCCAGCAGCTTAGCCAGGACAGGAGCAACAGAGACCCAGTACTTC. Translating it yields CASSLARTGATETQYF.

In DNA form, the CDR3 reads TGTGCCAGCAGCTCGACAGGGGACCGGGAGACCCAGTACTTC. It codes for CASSSTGDRETQYF. This rearrangement joins TRBV5-5 to TRBJ2-5, with TRBD1 matching 8 bases. Germline CDR1 and CDR2: SGHKS and YYEKEE (reference sequence). Trimming took 3 bases from V and 5 from J; bases not matched to a gene: 6. The CDR3 extends over 14 amino acids. The whole variable domain, filled in from reference TRBV5-5 and TRBJ2-5, reads DAGVTQSPTHLIKTRGQQVTLRCSPISGHKSVSWYQQVLGQGPQFIFQYYEKEERGRGNFPDRFSARQFPNYSSELNVNALLLGDSALYLCASSSTGDRETQYFGPGTRLLVL.

This clonotype was detected a few times. V usage is TRBV5-1 and J usage is TRBJ2-7; weak D call: TRBD2 (6 bases). The CDR3 sequence is 14 residues long. CDR1 is SGHRS, CDR2 YFSETQ, per germline. V shed 2 bases and J shed 1 base, with 10 bases lying between them. CDR3 in amino acids: CASSFVGTSYEQYF. Written as DNA, the CDR3 is TGCGCCAGCAGCTTTGTGGGGACTTCCTACGAGCAGTACTTC.

The CDR3 DNA reads as TGCGCCAGCAGCTTGGTACCTGGACCACAAACGGAGCAGTTCTTC. This sequence encodes CASSLVPGPQTEQFF. This chain connects TRBV5-1 to TRBJ2-7; D gene unclear. TRBJ2-1 explains the end of the DNA better; the J call may be wrong. The CDR3 totals 15 residues. Germline V gene data show CDR1 as SGHRS and CDR2 as YFSETQ.

This chain links TRBV6-1 with TRBJ2-7; 7 positions match TRBD1. The CDR3 length is 15 residues. J lost 2 bases, V lost 4 bases, and 8 bases had no gene match. Germline V lookup: CDR1 MNHNS, CDR2 SASEGT. The CDR3 region is CASSGLRDRPYEQYF. The CDR3 nucleotides are TGTGCCAGCAGTGGTCTTCGGGACAGACCCTACGAGCAGTACTTC.

This clonotype was seen only a few times. The gene calls are TRBV20-1 and TRBJ2-1, with D unresolved. The V gene lost 5 bases and the J gene lost 8 bases, with 10 bases spanning the gap. The CDR3 sequence is 11 residues long. Germline loops: CDR1 DFQATT, CDR2 SNEGSKA (reference sequence). Here the CDR3 DNA reads TGCAGTGCTGTCCTATGGGATGAGCAGTTCTTC. Amino acids: CSAVLWDEQFF.

V is TRBV12-3 or TRBV12-4 and J is TRBJ2-1; D not certain. The CDR3 length is 15 residues. The ends were cut back, 1 base at V and 4 bases at J, with 11 bases in the middle. In nucleotides, the CDR3 is TGTGCCAGCAGTTTAGATCCCAGGTTTTACAATGAGCAGTTCTTC. Amino acids: CASSLDPRFYNEQFF.

V is TRBV4-3 and J is TRBJ1-6; D not resolved. V gave up 1 base and J gave up 7 bases, with 2 bases separating them. The CDR3 is 12 amino acids. Germline CDR1 is LGHNA and CDR2 is YSLEER. The chain's CDR3 is CASSQVNSPLHF. CDR3 coding DNA: TGCGCCAGCAGCCAAGTCAATTCACCCCTCCACTTT.

This rearrangement joins TRBV29-1 to TRBJ2-1; D may be TRBD1 or TRBD2 (5 bases each). The DNA end is more similar to TRBJ2-5, so the J call may be wrong. The CDR3 has 12 residues. Germline lookup yields CDR1 SQVTM and CDR2 ANQGSEA. The CDR3 sequence is CSVRDGGETQYF. CDR3 bases: TGCAGCGTTAGGGACGGTGGGGAGACCCAGTACTTC.

The chain combines TRBV13 with TRBJ2-3; D gene uncertain. This CDR3 region has 14 residues. Germline values: CDR1 PRHDT, CDR2 FYEKMQ (reference sequence). V was pared by 3 bases and J by 6 bases, with 13 bases between. The CDR3 loop reads CASSFGGPGDTQYF. The CDR3 nucleotides read TGTGCCAGCAGCTTTGGCGGTCCCGGGGATACGCAGTATTTT.

The sample holds a few counts of this clonotype. This rearrangement joins TRBV18 to TRBJ2-3; D gene uncertain. Trimming left V 2 bases short and J 5 bases short, with 2 bases between. This CDR3 has 11 amino acids. Germline-derived CDR1 and CDR2 are KGHSH and LQKENI. CDR3 sequence (DNA): TGTGCCAGCTCACCAGTAGATACGCAGTATTTT. Translated, it gives CASSPVDTQYF. The full variable domain, completed using reference TRBV18 and TRBJ2-3, is NAGVMQNPRHLVRRRGQEARLRCSPMKGHSHVYWYRQLPEEGLKFMVYLQKENIIDESGMPKERFSAEFPKEGPSILRIQQVVRGDSAAYFCASSPVDTQYFGPGTRLTVL.

This chain links TRBV5-1 with TRBJ2-1; D possibly uses TRBD1 or TRBD2 (7 bases each). Trimming cost V 4 bases and J 8 bases, with 13 bases left between them. Germline lookup yields CDR1 SGHRS and CDR2 YFSETQ. This CDR3 is built from 13 residues. The CDR3 DNA reads TGCGCCAGCAGCCAGGGGGGGAAGGATGAGCAGTTCTTC. This sequence encodes CASSQGGKDEQFF. The full variable domain, rest sourced from reference TRBV5-1 and TRBJ2-1, is KAGVTQTPRYLIKTRGQQVTLSCSPISGHRSVSWYQQTPGQGLQFLFEYFSETQRNKGNFPGRFSGRQFSNSRSEMNVSTLELGDSALYLCASSQGGKDEQFFGPGTRLTVL.

Remarks on this clonotype: The junction does not match germline at one end; this may be a read error. This sequence joins TRBV7-2 and TRBJ2-2, with D hard to call. Germline V gene data show CDR1 as SGHTA and CDR2 as FQGNSA. The CDR3 contains 13 residues. CDR3 sequence: CACSSTYWKELFF. The DNA for the CDR3 is TGTGCCTGCAGCTCGACCTATTGGAAGGAGCTGTTTTTT.

The genes are TRBV25-1 and TRBJ2-5; D is unclear. The V end lost 2 bases, the J end lost 5 bases, and 9 bases lay between the germline ends. The CDR3 runs to 13 residues. The germline gives CDR1 MGHDK, CDR2 SYGVNS. CDR3: CASSETGRETQYF. In nucleotides, the CDR3 is TGTGCCAGCAGTGAAACCGGGCGTGAGACCCAGTACTTC.

This clonotype was observed a handful of times. The V gene is TRBV7-3, the J gene TRBJ2-5; TRBD2 matches 8 bases. The J call may be in error: the DNA end matches TRBJ2-1 better. Germline CDR1 reads SGHTA; CDR2 reads FQGTGA. CDR3 size: 14 residues. The CDR3 DNA reads TGTGCCAGCAGCCTGGGACTAGGGTGGGATGAGCAGTTCTTC. Its translation: CASSLGLGWDEQFF.

This clonotype has only a few counts. The chain carries TRBV24-1 and TRBJ2-1; 12 bases map to TRBD1. With 1 base clipped from V and 5 bases from J, the junction kept 2 bases outside the gene matches. The CDR3 has 16 amino acids. Germline loops: CDR1 KGHDR, CDR2 SFDVKD. CDR3 residues: CATSDFRDRGHNEQFF. The DNA for the CDR3 is TGTGCCACCAGTGATTTCCGGGACAGGGGGCACAATGAGCAGTTCTTC.

This clonotype was detected a few times. The chain carries TRBV11-1 and TRBJ2-1; D is possibly TRBD1 or TRBD2 (6 bases each). Germline CDR1 and CDR2: SGHAT and FQDESV (reference sequence). The V end was cut by 4 bases, the J end by 4 bases, with 11 bases between. This CDR3 spans 14 amino acids. The CDR3 protein is CASSYRGGYNEQFF. The CDR3 DNA sequence: TGTGCCAGCAGCTACCGAGGGGGGTACAATGAGCAGTTCTTC.

The chain uses TRBV11-3 and TRBJ2-5; D gene uncertain. The germline V and J ends were trimmed by 5 bases and 7 bases, with 14 bases remaining between them. The germline V gene has CDR1 SGHNT and CDR2 YENEEA. This CDR3 region has 13 residues. Written as DNA, the CDR3 is TGTGCCAGCAGCCCGACGGACCTGGGGACCCAGTACTTC. Encoded protein: CASSPTDLGTQYF.

This clonotype was seen ten or more times. At one boundary the junction diverges from the germline segment, which might be a read error. The chain joins TRBV5-1 to TRBJ2-3, with TRBD1 as a possible D gene (6 bases). CDR3 length: 14 amino acids. Germline-derived CDR1 and CDR2 are SGHRS and YFSETQ. CDR3 amino acids: CASSPGQGTDTQYF. The CDR3 DNA reads TGTGCCAGCAGCCCGGGACAAGGGACGGATACGCAGTATTTT.

This clonotype occurred many times. The rearrangement joins TRBV18 to TRBJ2-5, with 7 bases fitting TRBD1. CDR1 and CDR2 (germline): KGHSH, LQKENI. This CDR3 has 14 residues. V lost 8 bases, J lost 1 base, and 7 bases stayed unmatched. The CDR3 region is CASSPGTVQETQYF. Written as DNA, the CDR3 is TGTGCCAGCAGCCCCGGGACAGTCCAAGAGACCCAGTACTTC.

A few counts support this clonotype. One end of the junction fails to match germline, which may point to a read error. CDR3 bases: TGTGCCGGTAGTATCGGAGGTGCCAACTATGGCTACACCTTC. Translation: CAGSIGGANYGYTF. This chain connects TRBV19 to TRBJ1-2; D call uncertain. CDR1 LNHDA and CDR2 SQIVND come from the germline V gene (reference sequence). This CDR3 region has 14 residues. Complete variable domain (other parts from reference TRBV19 and TRBJ1-2): DGGITQSPKYLFRKEGQNVTLSCEQNLNHDAMYWYRQDPGQGLRLIYYSQIVNDFQKGDIAEGYSVSREKKESFPLTVTSAQKNPTAFYLCAGSIGGANYGYTFGSGTRLTVV.

This clonotype has more than one count but fewer than ten. The rearrangement uses TRBV18 and TRBJ1-2; D is undetermined. The CDR3 totals 13 residues. The V end was cut by 2 bases, the J end by 6 bases, with 10 bases between. Germline V gene lookup returns CDR1 KGHSH and CDR2 LQKENI. The CDR3 region has the DNA TGTGCCAGCTCACCAACGCCGGATGATGGCTACACCTTC. It codes for CASSPTPDDGYTF.